A selection of T cell receptor beta chains follows, all from one sample in a study of blood T cell repertoires in COVID-19. The data were produced by immunoSEQ multiplex PCR, yet TCRdb's version contains in-frame clones alone and is incomplete. This sample has some 130,000 clones, with approximately 90% found just once. The material sequenced was peripheral blood. The receptors derive from a man between 65 and 85 years old with active COVID-19. Each CDR3 is given with its conserved first and last residue. The D gene is left open where the match is weak. Only some rows state a clone size, as once, few, many or a class for expanded clones.

v_call,clone_size,d_call,j_call,cdr3_length,cdr3_aa,cdr3_nt
TRBV7-2,.,TRBD1,TRBJ2-1,17,CASRLSPLQGAYNEQFF,TGTGCCAGCAGGCTGAGTCCCCTACAGGGGGCTTACAATGAGCAGTTCTTC
TRBV19,few,TRBD2,TRBJ2-5,16,CASSPRTSGRRETQYF,TGTGCCAGTAGTCCTAGAACTAGCGGGAGACGGGAGACCCAGTACTTC
TRBV28,.,.,TRBJ2-7,16,CASSSPGGGYSYEQYF,TGTGCCAGCAGTTCCCCGGGCGGGGGCTACTCCTACGAGCAGTACTTC
TRBV7-6,.,.,TRBJ2-5,15,CASRERAMAWETQYF,TGTGCCAGCAGGGAGAGGGCCATGGCATGGGAGACCCAGTACTTC
TRBV7-9,.,.,TRBJ1-1,13,CASSPPVDTEAFF,TGTGCCAGCAGCCCCCCGGTGGACACTGAAGCTTTCTTT
TRBV27,.,TRBD1,TRBJ2-3,14,CASSGTGLTDTQYF,TGTGCCAGCAGTGGGACAGGGCTCACAGATACGCAGTATTTT
TRBV15,.,.,TRBJ1-5,16,CATSRDKGDRNQPQHF,TGTGCCACCAGCAGAGATAAGGGGGACCGCAATCAGCCCCAGCATTTT
TRBV11-2,.,.,TRBJ1-2,13,CASSLGQGYGYTF,TGTGCCAGCAGCTTAGGCCAGGGCTATGGCTACACCTTC
TRBV28,.,.,TRBJ2-1,15,CASSSPSSAYNEQFF,TGTGCCAGCAGTTCACCATCTAGCGCCTACAATGAGCAGTTCTTC
TRBV2,.,TRBD1,TRBJ2-7,15,CASSRRQGGEYEQYF,TGTGCCAGCAGCCGCCGACAGGGGGGGGAGTACGAGCAGTACTTC
TRBV5-4,.,TRBD1,TRBJ2-2,15,CASREGDRATGELFF,TGTGCCAGCAGAGAGGGGGACAGGGCGACCGGGGAGCTGTTTTTT
TRBV28,.,.,TRBJ1-2,13,CASSLRGANGYTF,TGTGCCAGCAGTTTACGGGGGGCAAATGGCTACACCTTC
TRBV28,.,TRBD1,TRBJ2-3,15,CASSPRTGGTDTQYF,TGTGCCAGCAGTCCCCGGACAGGGGGCACAGATACGCAGTATTTT
TRBV19,.,.,TRBJ1-5,17,CASSTVRDKGLNQPQHF,TGTGCCAGTAGTACCGTCCGGGACAAAGGTTTGAATCAGCCCCAGCATTTT
TRBV5-1,.,TRBD1,TRBJ2-5,15,CASSAGDRYQETQYF,TGCGCCAGCAGCGCAGGGGACAGGTACCAAGAGACCCAGTACTTC
TRBV7-9,once,.,TRBJ2-3,18,CASSYRSAAVFGTDTQYF,TGTGCCAGCAGCTACAGGTCGGCCGCAGTATTTGGCACAGATACGCAGTATTTT
TRBV12-3/TRBV12-4,.,.,TRBJ1-1,12,CASSRGYTEAFF,TGTGCCAGCAGTCGAGGGTACACTGAAGCTTTCTTT
TRBV5-1,.,.,TRBJ1-1,14,CASSPPAQGTEAFF,TGCGCCAGCAGCCCCCCCGCCCAGGGAACTGAAGCTTTCTTT
TRBV19,.,.,TRBJ2-1,14,CASRQDVLFDEQFF,TGTGCCAGTAGACAGGATGTCTTATTTGATGAGCAGTTCTTC
TRBV29-1,.,TRBD2,TRBJ2-1,14,CSVGREGVNNEQFF,TGCAGCGTTGGGCGGGAGGGGGTCAACAATGAGCAGTTCTTC
TRBV6-5,.,.,TRBJ1-3,12,CASKGGGNTIYF,TGTGCCAGCAAGGGAGGTGGAAACACCATATATTTT
TRBV5-6,.,TRBD1,TRBJ2-7,16,CASSVLPGQGPYEQYF,TGTGCCAGCAGCGTCCTCCCGGGACAGGGGCCTTACGAGCAGTACTTC
TRBV10-1,few,TRBD2,TRBJ2-2,15,CAGASGRALAGELFF,TGCGCCGGGGCTAGCGGGAGGGCCCTGGCCGGGGAGCTGTTTTTT
TRBV7-3,.,TRBD2,TRBJ2-7,14,CASSLAGGDYEQYF,TGTGCCAGCAGCTTAGCGGGAGGCGACTACGAGCAGTACTTC
TRBV4-2,.,.,TRBJ1-1,12,CASSAQGNGAFF,TGTGCCAGCAGCGCTCAGGGGAATGGAGCTTTCTTT
TRBV3-1/TRBV3-2,.,TRBD1,TRBJ1-2,17,CASSPLTGTGGSMGYTF,TGTGCCAGCAGCCCCCTTACCGGGACAGGGGGTTCTATGGGCTACACCTTC
TRBV30,few,TRBD1,TRBJ2-7,14,CAWSSGGWAYEQYF,TGTGCCTGGAGTTCAGGGGGTTGGGCCTACGAGCAGTACTTC
TRBV5-6,.,TRBD1,TRBJ2-7,16,CASSLVGQALSYEQYF,TGTGCCAGCAGCTTGGTGGGACAGGCTCTCTCCTACGAGCAGTACTTC
TRBV30,.,TRBD1,TRBJ2-2,13,CAWSPTGTGELFF,TGTGCCTGGAGTCCGACAGGGACCGGGGAGCTGTTTTTT
TRBV19,.,.,TRBJ2-7,14,CAPLRRTESYEQYF,TGTGCCCCATTAAGGAGGACCGAATCCTACGAGCAGTACTTC
TRBV7-9,.,TRBD1,TRBJ2-2,12,CASSRGQGNLFF,TGTGCCAGCAGCCGAGGACAGGGGAATCTGTTTTTT
TRBV6-6,few,.,TRBJ1-6,16,CASSSYEGGGRSPLHF,TGTGCCAGCAGTTCCTACGAGGGCGGGGGAAGATCACCCCTCCACTTT
TRBV5-4,.,TRBD1,TRBJ2-7,15,CASSSDRGKSYEQYF,TGTGCCAGCAGCTCGGACAGGGGAAAGTCCTACGAGCAGTACTTC
TRBV5-1,.,.,TRBJ2-7,15,CASSLVIAGEYEQYF,TGCGCCAGCAGCTTGGTAATCGCAGGGGAGTACGAGCAGTACTTC
TRBV28,.,.,TRBJ1-3,13,CASSLTGGNTIYF,TGTGCCAGCAGTTTAACTGGTGGAAACACCATATATTTT
TRBV30,.,TRBD1,TRBJ1-3,13,CAWTLGQGGTIYF,TGTGCCTGGACCCTGGGGCAGGGGGGCACCATATATTTT
TRBV7-9,.,TRBD1,TRBJ1-3,14,CASTPDRGQNTIYF,TGTGCCAGCACCCCGGACAGGGGGCAGAACACCATATATTTT
TRBV7-9,.,TRBD2,TRBJ2-1,13,CASRVAGYNEQFF,TGTGCCAGCAGGGTAGCGGGGTACAATGAGCAGTTCTTC
TRBV7-9,few,TRBD2,TRBJ2-7,14,CASTKAGAMYEQYF,TGTGCCAGCACTAAGGCGGGAGCGATGTACGAGCAGTACTTC
TRBV28,.,.,TRBJ1-1,14,CASSYLGGTTEAFF,TGTGCCAGCAGTTACCTAGGAGGGACCACTGAAGCTTTCTTT
TRBV7-6,once,.,TRBJ1-5,16,CASSPEQGGFNQPQHF,TGTGCCAGCAGCCCCGAACAGGGCGGGTTTAATCAGCCCCAGCATTTT
TRBV18,.,.,TRBJ2-1,15,CASSPIGETYNEQFF,TGTGCCAGCTCACCCATAGGAGAAACCTACAATGAGCAGTTCTTC
TRBV6-5,.,.,TRBJ2-7,15,CASTEFGGADYEQYF,TGTGCCAGCACCGAATTCGGGGGTGCAGACTACGAGCAGTACTTC
TRBV9,once,.,TRBJ1-1,14,CASSVAGGNTEAFF,TGTGCCAGCAGCGTAGCGGGAGGGAACACTGAAGCTTTCTTT
TRBV7-6,.,TRBD1,TRBJ2-1,15,CASNAGTGARNEQFF,TGTGCCAGCAACGCCGGGACAGGGGCGCGCAATGAGCAGTTCTTC
TRBV4-2,.,TRBD2,TRBJ2-2,18,CASSQGSLAGVETGELFF,TGTGCCAGCAGCCAAGGATCCCTAGCGGGAGTTGAGACCGGGGAGCTGTTTTTT
TRBV5-1,.,TRBD1,TRBJ1-1,14,CASRGTGMNTEAFF,TGCGCCAGCAGGGGGACAGGCATGAACACTGAAGCTTTCTTT
TRBV12-3/TRBV12-4,.,TRBD1,TRBJ1-5,13,CASSGQGNQPQHF,TGTGCCAGCAGCGGACAGGGGAATCAGCCCCAGCATTTT
TRBV18,.,.,TRBJ2-5,16,CASSPRMSRDTKTQYF,TGTGCCAGCTCACCGCGGATGTCGCGGGATACCAAGACCCAGTACTTC
TRBV10-1,.,TRBD2,TRBJ2-7,17,CASTIPGTSGILNEQYF,TGCGCCAGCACCATTCCCGGGACTAGCGGGATACTCAACGAGCAGTACTTC
TRBV9,few,.,TRBJ1-1,15,CASSVVPQGNTEAFF,TGTGCCAGCAGCGTAGTTCCCCAGGGGAACACTGAAGCTTTCTTT
TRBV5-1,.,TRBD2,TRBJ2-7,16,CASSFRIAGAPLEQYF,TGCGCCAGCAGCTTTCGAATAGCGGGAGCCCCTCTCGAGCAGTACTTC
TRBV30,once,.,TRBJ1-2,13,CAWSGRGGRGYTF,TGTGCCTGGAGCGGACGGGGGGGGAGAGGCTACACCTTC
TRBV19,.,TRBD1,TRBJ2-7,13,CASSLDREAEQYF,TGTGCCAGTAGTCTGGACAGGGAGGCCGAGCAGTACTTC
TRBV7-9,.,.,TRBJ2-7,13,CATGTPSSYEQYF,TGTGCCACCGGGACTCCGAGCTCCTACGAGCAGTACTTC
TRBV21-1,.,.,TRBJ2-7,15,CASSKGRGGYNEQYF,TGTGCCAGCAGCAAAGGAAGAGGAGGCTATAACGAGCAGTACTTC
TRBV28,.,.,TRBJ1-5,13,CASSLGQNQPQHF,TGTGCCAGCAGTTTGGGGCAAAATCAGCCCCAGCATTTT
TRBV19,once,.,TRBJ2-3,14,CASSLGLITDTQYF,TGTGCCAGTAGCCTAGGTCTTATAACAGATACGCAGTATTTT
TRBV10-3,.,TRBD2,TRBJ2-1,16,CAITSGTSGRIDEQFF,TGTGCCATCACCTCCGGGACTAGCGGGAGGATTGATGAGCAGTTCTTC
TRBV5-5,.,.,TRBJ1-4,15,CASSLAQRVNEKLFF,TGTGCCAGCAGCTTGGCCCAGAGGGTTAATGAAAAACTGTTTTTT